The 3 T cell receptor beta chains below were found in one sample sequenced in a study of blood T cell repertoires in COVID-19. TCRdb's table, derived via immunoSEQ multiplex PCR, lists solely in-frame clones and lacks some. The data hold some 97,000 clones, with around four fifths observed a single time. Sequencing used peripheral blood. These receptors were obtained from a woman aged 65 to 85 with acute or convalescent COVID-19.

The V and J genes are TRBV19 and TRBJ2-1; TRBD2 might be the D (6 bases). From germline, CDR1 is LNHDA and CDR2 SQIVND (reference sequence). This CDR3 has 15 residues. In DNA, the CDR3 is TGTGCGTCAAAACGGGAGCCAAGCTCCTACAATGAGCAGTTCTTC. It yields the protein CASKREPSSYNEQFF.

V gene TRBV6-5 combines with J gene TRBJ1-1; tentatively, D is TRBD1 (5 bases). CDR3 length: 15 residues. CDR1 MNHEY and CDR2 SVGAGI come from the germline V gene. Deletions cut 7 bases from V and 8 bases from J, with 23 bases between. In nucleotides, the CDR3 is TGTGCCAGCAAGGCAGGGCTGAACCAAGTAACAGAAGCTTTCTTT. Translated: CASKAGLNQVTEAFF.

This clone showed up just once. The J gene is TRBJ2-1, the V gene TRBV5-1, with D possibly being TRBD2 (6 bases). There are 11 residues in the CDR3. CDR1 is SGHRS and CDR2 is YFSETQ in the germline V gene. Trimming took 7 bases from V and 7 from J, leaving 9 bases between them. The CDR3 bases are TGCGCCAGCGAGGGGAGGAATGAGCAGTTCTTC. Translated: CASEGRNEQFF.